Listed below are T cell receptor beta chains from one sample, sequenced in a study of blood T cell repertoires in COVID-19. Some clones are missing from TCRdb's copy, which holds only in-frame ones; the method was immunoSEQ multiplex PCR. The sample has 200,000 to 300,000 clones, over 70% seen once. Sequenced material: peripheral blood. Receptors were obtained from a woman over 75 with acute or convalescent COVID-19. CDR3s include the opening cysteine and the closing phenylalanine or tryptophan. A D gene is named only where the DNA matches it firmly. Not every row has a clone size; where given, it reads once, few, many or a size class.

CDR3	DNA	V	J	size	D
CASSPPLLSGNTIYF	TGTGCCAGCTCGCCACCTTTACTCTCTGGAAACACCATATATTTT	TRBV18	TRBJ1-3	.	.
CASSYSLGRGDEQYF	TGTGCCAGCAGTTACTCTTTGGGCAGGGGGGACGAGCAGTACTTC	TRBV6-6	TRBJ2-7	.	.
CASSPLTGGETEAFF	TGTGCCAGCTCACCTCTGACAGGGGGAGAGACTGAAGCTTTCTTT	TRBV18	TRBJ1-1	.	TRBD1
CASSSQVGRPTDTQYF	TGTGCCAGCAGTTCCCAGGTAGGGAGGCCAACAGATACGCAGTATTTT	TRBV28	TRBJ2-3	.	.
CATSRVGTSILPGETQYF	TGTGCCACCAGCAGAGTTGGGACTAGCATTTTGCCGGGAGAGACCCAGTACTTC	TRBV15	TRBJ2-5	.	TRBD2
CASSLGTLSYEQYF	TGTGCCAGCAGCTTAGGGACTCTATCCTACGAGCAGTACTTC	TRBV11-2	TRBJ2-7	few	.
CASSLAGTGHGYTF	TGTGCCAGCAGCTTAGCTGGGACAGGGCACGGCTACACCTTC	TRBV7-9	TRBJ1-2	.	TRBD1
CASSADRGLTEAFF	TGTGCCAGCAGCGCGGACAGGGGGCTCACTGAAGCTTTCTTT	TRBV14	TRBJ1-1	.	TRBD1
CASSWKAPGQTGNTIYF	TGTGCCAGCAGTTGGAAGGCACCGGGACAAACTGGAAACACCATATATTTT	TRBV27	TRBJ1-3	few	.
CASSLSGWRDSSSYNSPLHF	TGTGCCAGCAGTTTATCGGGTTGGAGGGACAGTAGTTCCTATAATTCACCCCTCCACTTT	TRBV27	TRBJ1-6	few	TRBD1
CASSLGYGNQPQHF	TGTGCCAGCAGCTTGGGTTATGGCAATCAGCCCCAGCATTTT	TRBV5-6	TRBJ1-5	.	.
CASSMTGKNIQYF	TGTGCCAGTAGTATGACAGGTAAAAACATTCAGTACTTC	TRBV19	TRBJ2-4	.	.
CASSPRQGLWNTIYF	TGTGCCAGCAGCCCTCGACAGGGCCTATGGAACACCATATATTTT	TRBV3-1/TRBV3-2	TRBJ1-3	.	TRBD1
CASSIARGRTEAFF	TGTGCCAGTAGTATAGCCCGGGGGAGAACTGAAGCTTTCTTT	TRBV19	TRBJ1-1	.	.
CASSETGTGSDTQYF	TGCGCCAGCAGTGAAACCGGGACAGGGTCAGATACGCAGTATTTT	TRBV10-2	TRBJ2-3	few	TRBD1
CASSPPVGGRRVNSPLHF	TGTGCCAGCTCACCACCGGTCGGGGGTAGACGTGTTAATTCACCCCTCCACTTT	TRBV18	TRBJ1-6	few	.
CASNSGQGANVLTF	TGTGCCAGCAACTCGGGACAGGGGGCCAACGTCCTGACTTTC	TRBV27	TRBJ2-6	.	TRBD1
CASSQGIAGAHTGELFF	TGTGCCAGCAGCCAGGGAATAGCGGGGGCCCACACCGGGGAGCTGTTTTTT	TRBV4-2	TRBJ2-2	.	TRBD2
CASSGLVKGEAFF	TGTGCCAGCAGCGGTTTAGTGAAGGGGGAAGCTTTCTTT	TRBV7-9	TRBJ1-1	.	.
CASSFDRGTVSEAFF	TGTGCCAGCAGCTTTGACCGCGGGACGGTGTCTGAAGCTTTCTTT	TRBV6-2/TRBV6-3	TRBJ1-1	.	.